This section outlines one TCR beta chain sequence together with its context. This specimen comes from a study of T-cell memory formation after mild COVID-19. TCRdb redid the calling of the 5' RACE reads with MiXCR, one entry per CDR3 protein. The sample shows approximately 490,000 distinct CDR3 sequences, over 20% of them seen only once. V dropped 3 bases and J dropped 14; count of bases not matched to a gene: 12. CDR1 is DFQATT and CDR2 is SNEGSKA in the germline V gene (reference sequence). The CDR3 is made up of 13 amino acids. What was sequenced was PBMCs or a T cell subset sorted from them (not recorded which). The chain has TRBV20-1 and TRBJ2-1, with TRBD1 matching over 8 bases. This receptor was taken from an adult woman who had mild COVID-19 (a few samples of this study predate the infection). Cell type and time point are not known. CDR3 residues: CSASDGQGIREFF. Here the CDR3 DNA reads TGCAGTGCTAGTGACGGACAGGGTATCCGCGAGTTCTTC.